This T cell receptor beta chain was found in a study of T-cell memory formation after mild COVID-19. Study context: The study found TCR clusters largely donor specific. Study outcomes and limitations: CD4/CD8 balance characterized clones contracting day 15 to 85, and CD4+ skew characterized later expanders. Prior to infection, memory already included some responding clones, suggesting cross-reactive memory joined. Shrinking CD4+ clones were chiefly CM and EM; CD8+ ones were chiefly EMRA.

This clonotype was detected ten times or more. Its cognate antigen is unknown. CDR1 and CDR2 (germline): SGHAT, FQNNGV. This CDR3 comprises 16 residues. The V and J ends lost 5 bases and 5 bases, in that order; junction bases with no gene match: 10. TCRdb analysed the 5' RACE reads with MiXCR anew, one entry per CDR3 protein. This sample has 30,000 to 35,000 distinct CDR3 sequences, with about 7.7% found just once. V is TRBV11-2 and J is TRBJ2-2, with 8 bases fitting TRBD1. This TCR derives from a man younger than 30 who had mild COVID-19 (a few samples of this study predate the infection). Cell type and time point are not known. Sequenced material: PBMCs or a T cell subset sorted from them (not recorded which). CDR3 residues: CASSPIQGADTGELFF. The CDR3 DNA follows: TGTGCCAGCAGCCCTATCCAGGGGGCGGATACCGGGGAGCTGTTTTTT.